These 21 T cell receptor beta chains came from one sample sequenced in a study of control samples from healthy donors and cancer patients. Only in-frame clones appear in the TCRdb table, and some are missing; sequencing was by immunoSEQ multiplex PCR. This table holds about 130,000 clones, approximately 90% found once. The sequencing sample was made of blood. Receptors originate from a man younger than 35 in good health.

The gene calls are TRBV19 and TRBJ1-2; D remains unclear. The CDR3 consists of 10 residues. Germline loops: CDR1 LNHDA, CDR2 SQIVND (reference sequence). V dropped 10 bases and J dropped 4 bases, with 7 bases sitting between them. The CDR3 region is CATGAYGYTF. CDR3 bases: TGTGCCACGGGTGCCTATGGCTACACCTTC.

This chain uses TRBV4-1 with TRBJ1-2, with D perhaps TRBD1 (5 bases). The CDR3 runs 14 residues. The ends were cut back, 4 bases at V and 0 bases at J, with 9 bases in the middle. The germline V gene encodes CDR1 MGHRA and CDR2 YSYEKL. CDR3: CASSRGEANYGYTF. The CDR3 region has the DNA TGCGCCAGCAGCCGAGGGGAGGCTAACTATGGCTACACCTTC.

This clone was seen once. This sequence joins TRBV3-1 (or the pseudogene TRBV3-2) and TRBJ2-5; D gene ambiguous. The V gene lost 1 base and the J gene lost 2 bases, with 2 bases spanning the gap. The CDR3 loop spans 12 amino acids. CDR1 and CDR2 from the germline V gene are LGHDT and YNNKEL (reference sequence). For the CDR3, the DNA is TGTGCCAGCAGCCAAGGACAAGAGACCCAGTACTTC. Translation gives CASSQGQETQYF.

This chain uses TRBV7-3 with TRBJ2-6; no clear D gene. The CDR3 is 15 amino acids. The V gene's germline CDR1 is SGHTA and CDR2 FQGTGA. V shed 5 bases and J shed 1 base, with 9 bases lying between them. In DNA form, the CDR3 reads TGTGCCAGCAGCGGAGACCATTCTGGGGCCAACGTCCTGACTTTC. Translation: CASSGDHSGANVLTF.

This clone was counted only a few times. This chain connects TRBV11-2 to TRBJ1-5, with unresolved D. The CDR3 totals 13 residues. V gave up 4 bases and J gave up 4 bases, with 8 bases separating them. CDR1 SGHAT and CDR2 FQNNGV come from the germline V gene. CDR3 amino acids: CASSYHTNQPQHF. The CDR3 coding sequence is TGTGCCAGCAGCTACCACACAAATCAGCCCCAGCATTTT.

V and J are TRBV3-1 (or the pseudogene TRBV3-2) and TRBJ1-1, with 7 positions matching TRBD1. Germline lookup yields CDR1 LGHDT and CDR2 YNNKEL (reference sequence). The trim removed 1 base at V and 3 bases at J, leaving 8 bases unmatched. CDR3 length equals 16 residues. CDR3 region: CASSQGATGFDTEAFF. The CDR3 DNA reads as TGTGCCAGCAGCCAAGGGGCGACAGGGTTCGACACTGAAGCTTTCTTT.

The V call is TRBV9, the J call TRBJ1-4; D remains unclear. CDR3 length: 15 residues. Germline loops: CDR1 SGDLS, CDR2 YYNGEE. V lost 0 bases and J 8 bases, leaving 14 bases between the germline ends. The CDR3 loop is CASSVEASKREKLFF. The CDR3 DNA follows: TGTGCCAGCAGCGTAGAAGCCAGCAAGAGGGAAAAACTGTTTTTT.

The rearrangement joins TRBV7-3 to TRBJ1-6, with D possibly being TRBD1 (5 bases). Trimming shortened V by 2 bases and J by 7 bases, and 15 bases separated the two germline ends. The length of the CDR3 is 16 residues. Germline V CDR1 and CDR2: SGHTA, FQGTGA. CDR3 coding DNA: TGTGCCAGCAGCTTAGAGGGAGCGGGGACCAATTCACCCCTCCACTTT. Translated: CASSLEGAGTNSPLHF.

This sequence joins TRBV5-1 and TRBJ1-1; D call uncertain. The germline gives CDR1 SGHRS, CDR2 YFSETQ. Trimming pared 1 base from V and 5 bases from J, leaving 12 bases between. The CDR3 extends over 14 amino acids. This CDR3 is CASSLTQTGTEAFF. DNA for the CDR3: TGCGCCAGCAGCTTGACTCAGACGGGGACTGAAGCTTTCTTT.

Concerning this clone: The sample holds other DNA sequences that translate to the same CDR3. The CDR3 loop reads CASSLGQANTEAFF. The CDR3 region has the DNA TGCGCCAGCAGCTTGGGGCAAGCGAACACTGAAGCTTTCTTT. This sequence joins TRBV5-1 and TRBJ1-1, with unresolved D. Germline CDR1 reads SGHRS; CDR2 reads YFSETQ. Trimming cost V 0 bases and J 1 base, with 7 bases left between them. The CDR3 sequence is 14 residues long.

The CDR3 DNA follows: TGCGCCAGCAGCCTGGTGGGACAGTCGGTAACGAGGGGTGAAAAACTGTTTTTT. It is translated as CASSLVGQSVTRGEKLFF. V gene TRBV5-1 combines with J gene TRBJ1-4; 7 positions match TRBD1. Germline V CDR1 and CDR2: SGHRS, YFSETQ. V trimming: 4 bases; J trimming: 7 bases; junction bases outside the gene matches: 19. The CDR3 consists of 18 residues.

The chain couples TRBV7-2 to TRBJ2-1; TRBD2 matches 11 bases. The length of the CDR3 is 15 residues. Germline values: CDR1 SGHTA, CDR2 FQGNSA. Trimming took 2 bases from V and 7 from J; bases not matched to a gene: 4. The CDR3 nucleotides are TGTGCCAGCAGCTTAAATAGCGGGGGGGCAAATGAGCAGTTCTTC. This encodes CASSLNSGGANEQFF.

This chain uses TRBV2 with TRBJ1-2, with 8 bases aligning to TRBD1. This CDR3 comprises 13 residues. V lost 6 bases, J lost 8 bases, and 8 bases stayed unmatched. The germline CDR1 and CDR2 sequences are SNHLY and FYNNEI. The CDR3 here is CASSTGQGRGYTF. CDR3 DNA sequence: TGTGCCAGCAGCACCGGACAGGGACGGGGCTACACCTTC.

The chain couples TRBV28 to TRBJ1-1; D not resolved. CDR1 and CDR2 (germline): MDHEN, SYDVKM. The length of the CDR3 is 12 residues. V gave up 7 bases and J gave up 3 bases, with 9 bases separating them. CDR3 bases: TGTGCCAGCATGGACGGATACACTGAAGCTTTCTTT. This codes for CASMDGYTEAFF.

The J gene is TRBJ1-3, the V gene TRBV18; D possibly corresponds to TRBD1 (5 bases). V was trimmed by 8 bases and J by 2 bases, leaving 16 bases between them. This CDR3 comprises 15 residues. Germline values: CDR1 KGHSH, CDR2 LQKENI. CDR3 sequence: CASAPGGGTGNTIYF. The CDR3 DNA sequence: TGTGCCAGCGCTCCGGGTGGGGGAACTGGAAACACCATATATTTT.

The chain recombines TRBV7-9 with TRBJ1-2; D remains ambiguous. Germline values: CDR1 SEHNR, CDR2 FQNEAQ (reference sequence). V was cut by 0 bases and J by 0 bases, with 8 bases left in between. This CDR3 has 15 residues. The CDR3 region is CASSLAGTPNYGYTF. The CDR3 DNA sequence: TGTGCCAGCAGCTTAGCAGGAACGCCTAACTATGGCTACACCTTC.

The table lists this clone with a count of one. This chain's CDR3 is CASSLRLRDTEAFF. CDR3 coding DNA: TGCGCCAGCAGCTTGAGGCTCAGGGACACTGAAGCTTTCTTT. The rearrangement links TRBV5-1 to TRBJ1-1, with D possibly TRBD1 on 5 matching bases. The V end was cut by 1 base, the J end by 3 bases, with 10 bases between. Germline-derived CDR1 and CDR2 are SGHRS and YFSETQ. The CDR3 spans 14 residues.

The V gene is TRBV19, the J gene TRBJ1-5, with 7 bases fitting TRBD1. V shed 3 bases and J 2 bases; nucleotides not matched to a gene: 7. This CDR3 is 16 amino acids long. CDR1 and CDR2 from the germline V gene are LNHDA and SQIVND (reference sequence). CDR3 sequence (DNA): TGTGCCAGTAGTATTAAAGGGGGCGCCGGCAATCAGCCCCAGCATTTT. Its translation: CASSIKGGAGNQPQHF.

The chain carries TRBV6-1 and TRBJ2-3; D is possibly TRBD2 (6 bases). Trimming left V 0 bases short and J 3 bases short, with 13 bases between. The length of the CDR3 is 16 residues. Germline CDR1 is MNHNS and CDR2 is SASEGT. The CDR3 reads CASSEAGGVGTDTQYF. In nucleotides, the CDR3 is TGTGCCAGCAGTGAAGCCGGAGGGGTAGGGACAGATACGCAGTATTTT.

The rearrangement links TRBV5-1 to TRBJ1-1; no clear D gene. This CDR3 is built from 13 residues. With 0 bases removed from V and 5 bases from J, the gap between germline ends came to 8 bases. Germline assignment: CDR1 SGHRS and CDR2 YFSETQ. Here the CDR3 DNA reads TGCGCCAGCAGCTTGGGGTCAGAGACTGAAGCTTTCTTT. This sequence encodes CASSLGSETEAFF.

The chain employs TRBV5-1 and TRBJ2-1; 10 bases are shared with TRBD1. The length of the CDR3 is 16 residues. The trim removed 4 bases at V and 3 bases at J, leaving 7 bases unmatched. Germline V gene data show CDR1 as SGHRS and CDR2 as YFSETQ. The CDR3 loop is CASSAMTGGSYNEQFF. Here the CDR3 DNA reads TGCGCCAGCAGCGCCATGACAGGGGGCAGCTACAATGAGCAGTTCTTC. Complete variable domain (other parts from reference TRBV5-1 and TRBJ2-1): KAGVTQTPRYLIKTRGQQVTLSCSPISGHRSVSWYQQTPGQGLQFLFEYFSETQRNKGNFPGRFSGRQFSNSRSEMNVSTLELGDSALYLCASSAMTGGSYNEQFFGPGTRLTVL.